What follows describes a single T cell receptor (beta chain). What it binds is unknown. This entry is derived from a study of cytomegalovirus exposure and HLA in healthy donors. Study details: Within an early data release were approximately 85 million unique TCRs drawn from HLA-typed donors. Findings and limits, study-wide: A further, later analysis showed that HLA-associated TCR beta chains (compared with equally common others) were more clonally expanded. Among donors in an Asian-associated ancestry cluster, a later analysis reportedly found fewer N-insertions than the roughly 700-donor mean.

It was with 60 Vbeta and 13 Jbeta primers that the PCR ran. Some clones are missing from TCRdb's copy, which holds only in-frame ones; the method was immunoSEQ multiplex PCR. The sample contains approximately 290,000 clones, 80% of which appear only once. This sequence originates from a girl aged 2 to 9 in good health and CMV-seronegative. The sample taken for sequencing was PBMCs.

CDR3 in amino acids: CASSVGGTSGPNEQFF. CDR3 in DNA: TGTGCCAGCAGCGTAGGGGGGACTAGCGGGCCCAATGAGCAGTTCTTC. The rearrangement uses TRBV9 and TRBJ2-1, with 12 positions matching TRBD2. The junction had 4 bases not matched to a gene; V was cut back by 0 bases and J by 6 bases. Germline V gives CDR1 SGDLS, CDR2 YYNGEE. The CDR3 spans 16 residues. The full variable domain, in which reference TRBV9 and TRBJ2-1 provide the parts outside the CDR3, is DSGVTQTPKHLITATGQRVTLRCSPRSGDLSVYWYQQSLDQGLQFLIQYYNGEERAKGNILERFSAQQFPDLHSELNLSSLELGDSALYFCASSVGGTSGPNEQFFGPGTRLTVL.